This T cell receptor (beta chain) was obtained from a study of CD4 T cells in relation to SARS-CoV-2 and coronaviruses. Details on this clone: Its antigen is still unknown.

Naive or memory CD4+ cells were cultured 1:1 with T cell-depleted PBMCs plus CEF. TCRdb's copy holds only in-frame clones and misses some; the assay was immunoSEQ multiplex PCR. In the table there are approximately 41,000 clones, under 90% of which are singletons. The germline V gene has CDR1 KGHSH and CDR2 LQKENI. The CDR3 covers 17 residues. The J segment lost 3 bases and the V segment lost 2 bases, leaving 12 bases of the junction unmatched. Findings and caveats of the study: Culture-expanded clones reflect memory recall rather than primary priming during culture. No donor gave both pre-pandemic and post-infection samples. Roughly 65% of donors had memory CD4+ clonotypes crossrecognizing SARS-CoV-2 and common cold coronavirus spike.

Sequencing was performed on naive CD4+ T cells from PBMCs, cultured in vitro. The subset: naive CD4+ T cells isolated by negative enrichment. This chain connects TRBV18 to TRBJ1-2; 7 bases are shared with TRBD1. The clonotype was recovered from an adult with COVID-19. CDR3: CASSPELPGQSYYGYTF. The CDR3, as DNA: TGTGCCAGCTCACCAGAGTTACCGGGACAGAGTTACTATGGCTACACCTTC.